This TCR beta chain was documented in a study of blood T cells in healthy people across ages. The germline V and J ends were trimmed by 3 bases and 6 bases, with 9 bases remaining between them. The CDR3 is made up of 12 amino acids. Germline CDR1 and CDR2: DFQATT and SNEGSKA (reference sequence). On this clonotype itself: Its antigen remains unknown.

A second PCR of about 7 to 12 cycles used a sample-barcoded 5' primer and a J-beta primer mix. A template-switch adaptor with 12 random nucleotides tagged each cDNA molecule. TCRdb itself ran the 5' RACE reads through MiXCR, one entry per CDR3 protein. Of 720,000 or so distinct CDR3 sequences in the sample, over 40% were seen once. Study-wide points: Diversity figures based on one million T cells were deemed too low.

The rearrangement links TRBV20-1 to TRBJ2-1; D remains ambiguous. The sample comprised blood. The clonotype originates from a man at least 80 years old in good health. The CDR3 reads CSASSYLNEQFF. CDR3 bases: TGCAGTGCTAGTAGCTACCTCAATGAGCAGTTCTTC.